The 26 T cell receptor beta chains below all came from one sample that was sequenced in a study of graft-versus-host responses after intestinal transplantation. Only in-frame clones appear in the TCRdb table, and some are missing; sequencing was by immunoSEQ multiplex PCR. The data show about 40,000 clones, around 96% seen once. Their target antigens are unknown. The material was unstimulated CD8+ T cells sorted from spleen or lymph node cells, obtained before transplant. Receptor source: a human donor who was the organ donor for an intestinal transplant.

The J gene is TRBJ2-3, the V gene TRBV5-1; D not resolved. There are 14 residues in the CDR3. Germline values: CDR1 SGHRS, CDR2 YFSETQ. V gave up 0 bases and J gave up 3 bases, with 8 bases separating them. The chain's CDR3 is CASSLVVGTDTQYF. Here the CDR3 DNA reads TGCGCCAGCAGCTTGGTGGTGGGTACAGATACGCAGTATTTT.

This clone was recorded once. Here the CDR3 reads CASSLGLPDNEQFF. Written as DNA, the CDR3 is TGTGCCAGCAGCTTGGGACTTCCCGACAATGAGCAGTTCTTC. The chain has TRBV5-6 and TRBJ2-1, with D hard to call. This CDR3 has 14 amino acids. CDR1 SGHDT and CDR2 YYEEEE come from the germline V gene. V was shortened by 0 bases and J by 5 bases, with 9 bases between the two germline ends.

J is TRBJ1-4 and V is TRBV11-2; D ambiguous. The germline V and J ends were trimmed by 0 bases and 6 bases, with 11 bases remaining between them. The germline V gene encodes CDR1 SGHAT and CDR2 FQNNGV. CDR3 size: 15 residues. CDR3 sequence: CASSLEVFGHEKLFF. CDR3 coding DNA: TGTGCCAGCAGCTTAGAAGTGTTCGGACATGAAAAACTGTTTTTT.

The V call is TRBV7-8, the J call TRBJ2-7; the D gene is possibly TRBD2 (5 bases). Trimming took off 2 bases at V and 4 bases at J, with 18 bases between the two ends. CDR3 length: 16 residues. Germline CDR1 is SGHVS and CDR2 is FQNEAQ. This CDR3 is CASSLSHGGPLYEQYF. The CDR3, as DNA: TGTGCCAGCAGCTTATCACACGGAGGTCCTCTTTACGAGCAGTACTTC.

The V gene is TRBV2, the J gene TRBJ1-4; D not resolved. The ends were cut back, 3 bases at V and 4 bases at J, with 9 bases in the middle. This CDR3 is 14 amino acids long. CDR1 is SNHLY, CDR2 FYNNEI, per germline. CDR3: CASSEPGFNEKLFF. In DNA form, the CDR3 reads TGTGCCAGCAGTGAGCCGGGCTTTAATGAAAAACTGTTTTTT.

The chain uses TRBV27 and TRBJ2-7, with a possible D match to TRBD1 (6 bases). This CDR3 region has 13 residues. With 0 bases removed from V and 6 bases from J, the gap between germline ends came to 9 bases. Germline-derived CDR1 and CDR2 are MNHEY and SMNVEV (reference sequence). Here the CDR3 DNA reads TGTGCCAGCAGTTTATCCACGACAGGCGAGCAGTACTTC. As protein: CASSLSTTGEQYF.

The chain is built from TRBV7-2 and TRBJ1-1; the D gene is possibly TRBD1 (5 bases). V lost 1 base and J 3 bases, leaving 21 bases between the germline ends. The germline CDR1 and CDR2 sequences are SGHTA and FQGNSA. CDR3 length: 18 residues. The CDR3 reads CASSLGSGYGGRDTEAFF. The CDR3 bases are TGTGCCAGCAGCTTAGGTAGCGGGTACGGGGGAAGGGACACTGAAGCTTTCTTT.

As to this clone: In the same sample, other DNA sequences code for this CDR3. This sequence joins TRBV29-1 and TRBJ2-7, with 8 bases fitting TRBD2. CDR1 and CDR2 from the germline V gene are SQVTM and ANQGSEA. CDR3 length equals 12 residues. With 4 bases clipped from V and 7 bases from J, the junction kept 6 bases outside the gene matches. CDR3 protein: CSVGGGGGEQYF. The CDR3 DNA follows: TGCAGCGTTGGGGGTGGCGGGGGGGAGCAGTACTTC.

The rearrangement links TRBV29-1 to TRBJ2-2; D remains ambiguous. Trimming removed 4 bases from V and 0 bases from J, with 9 bases in between. The CDR3 runs 14 residues. CDR1 is SQVTM and CDR2 is ANQGSEA in the germline V gene. The CDR3 DNA sequence: TGCAGCGTTGCTAACAGATCGAACACCGGGGAGCTGTTTTTT. It encodes CSVANRSNTGELFF.

Only one count was recorded for this clone. This chain connects TRBV19 to TRBJ1-2, with a weak D call TRBD1 (6 bases). The length of the CDR3 is 14 residues. Germline V gene lookup returns CDR1 LNHDA and CDR2 SQIVND (reference sequence). V shed 9 bases and J shed 4 bases, with 18 bases lying between them. The CDR3 bases are TGTGCCAGCAGCGGGGGGGGCCTCATCTATGGCTACACCTTC. Translating it yields CASSGGGLIYGYTF.

The chain carries TRBV9 and TRBJ2-2; 11 bases are shared with TRBD2. With 0 bases clipped from V and 4 bases from J, the junction kept 5 bases outside the gene matches. Germline V gene data show CDR1 as SGDLS and CDR2 as YYNGEE. This CDR3 has 17 amino acids. CDR3 in amino acids: CASSVVPSGGTTGELFF. Written as DNA, the CDR3 is TGTGCCAGCAGCGTAGTACCTAGCGGGGGGACCACCGGGGAGCTGTTTTTT.

Remarks on this clone: Other DNA sequences within the sample encode an identical CDR3. The rearrangement links TRBV5-1 to TRBJ2-2; possible D gene TRBD2, 7 bases. CDR3 size: 15 residues. Trimming took off 0 bases at V and 7 bases at J, with 13 bases between the two ends. CDR1 is SGHRS and CDR2 is YFSETQ in the germline V gene. The CDR3 protein is CASSLEGGANGELFF. The CDR3 bases are TGCGCCAGCAGCTTGGAGGGGGGGGCGAACGGGGAGCTGTTTTTT.

The CDR3 nucleotides are TGCAGTGCTAGAGTCACTGAAGCTTTCTTT. Protein: CSARVTEAFF. The chain couples TRBV20-1 to TRBJ1-1, with D uncertain. V dropped 1 base and J dropped 4 bases, with 1 base sitting between them. The CDR3 runs 10 residues. Germline assignment: CDR1 DFQATT and CDR2 SNEGSKA (reference sequence).

The chain couples TRBV4-1 to TRBJ2-7; D remains ambiguous. Per germline, CDR1 MGHRA and CDR2 YSYEKL. The CDR3 contains 15 residues. Trimming stripped 1 base from V and 3 bases from J, with 13 bases between. The CDR3 protein is CASSQGRSPIYEQYF. The CDR3 DNA sequence: TGCGCCAGCAGCCAAGGACGGTCTCCAATCTACGAGCAGTACTTC.

The chain couples TRBV19 to TRBJ2-7; 9 positions match TRBD1. The V and J ends lost 5 bases and 4 bases, in that order; junction bases with no gene match: 6. CDR1 and CDR2 (germline): LNHDA, SQIVND (reference sequence). The CDR3 totals 14 residues. CDR3 in amino acids: CASSATGGGYEQYF. The CDR3 DNA follows: TGTGCCAGTAGTGCGACAGGGGGGGGGTACGAGCAGTACTTC. The full variable domain, in which reference TRBV19 and TRBJ2-7 provide the parts outside the CDR3, is DGGITQSPKYLFRKEGQNVTLSCEQNLNHDAMYWYRQDPGQGLRLIYYSQIVNDFQKGDIAEGYSVSREKKESFPLTVTSAQKNPTAFYLCASSATGGGYEQYFGPGTRLTVT.

The chain combines TRBV27 with TRBJ2-3, with 9 positions matching TRBD2. The CDR3 is 16 amino acids. Germline trimming cut 3 bases from V and 2 bases from J; bases unmatched to any gene: 6. Germline V CDR1 and CDR2: MNHEY, SMNVEV (reference sequence). The DNA of the CDR3 is TGTGCCAGCAGTTTGGTCCAGCGGGGGGACACAGATACGCAGTATTTT. Protein product: CASSLVQRGDTDTQYF.

This chain joins TRBV7-9 and TRBJ1-3; D not resolved. CDR3 length: 11 amino acids. Germline-derived CDR1 and CDR2 are SEHNR and FQNEAQ (reference sequence). Trimming took off 3 bases at V and 9 bases at J, with 6 bases between the two ends. CDR3 amino acids: CASSLGGTIYF. CDR3 coding DNA: TGTGCCAGCAGCTTGGGAGGCACCATATATTTT.

The CDR3 here is CASSGGELRETQYF. CDR3 nucleotide sequence: TGTGCCAGCAGCGGGGGGGAACTCCGGGAGACCCAGTACTTC. This sequence joins TRBV2 and TRBJ2-5; 8 bases map to TRBD2. J was trimmed by 5 bases and V by 6 bases; bases with no gene match: 8. The germline gives CDR1 SNHLY, CDR2 FYNNEI. The CDR3 is 14 amino acids. The whole variable domain, filled in from reference TRBV2 and TRBJ2-5, reads EPEVTQTPSHQVTQMGQEVILRCVPISNHLYFYWYRQILGQKVEFLVSFYNNEISEKSEIFDDQFSVERPDGSNFTLKIRSTKLEDSAMYFCASSGGELRETQYFGPGTRLLVL.

J is TRBJ2-7 and V is TRBV6-1, with TRBD1 matching over 8 bases. V was pared by 11 bases and J by 4 bases, with 7 bases of the junction left unmatched. CDR1 and CDR2 from the germline V gene are MNHNS and SASEGT. The length of the CDR3 is 12 residues. This CDR3 reads CAGGGQGYEQYF. DNA for the CDR3: TGTGCCGGGGGCGGACAGGGTTACGAGCAGTACTTC.

This chain connects TRBV11-2 to TRBJ1-1; no clear D gene. The CDR3 contains 13 residues. Germline CDR1 and CDR2: SGHAT and FQNNGV. The V gene lost 3 bases and the J gene lost 1 base, with 6 bases spanning the gap. This chain's CDR3 is CASSFWANTEAFF. CDR3 DNA: TGTGCCAGCAGCTTTTGGGCGAACACTGAAGCTTTCTTT.

The rearrangement links TRBV5-6 to TRBJ2-3; maybe TRBD2 (6 bases). The CDR3 has 15 residues. Deletions cut 5 bases from V and 4 bases from J, with 17 bases between. Germline CDR1 is SGHDT and CDR2 is YYEEEE. The CDR3 DNA follows: TGTGCCAGCAGACCCGGGACTTCCTCGGCAGATACGCAGTATTTT. It yields the protein CASRPGTSSADTQYF.

Concerning this clone itself: Other nucleotide sequences in the sample specify the same CDR3. V and J are TRBV19 and TRBJ1-2, with TRBD1 identical over 12 bases. Germline CDR1 reads LNHDA; CDR2 reads SQIVND (reference sequence). The ends lost 9 bases at V and 4 bases at J; junction bases unmatched: 12. The CDR3 extends over 16 amino acids. The CDR3 loop is CASTPGTGGWGYGYTF. The CDR3 bases are TGTGCCAGCACCCCCGGGACAGGGGGCTGGGGCTATGGCTACACCTTC.

The chain employs TRBV27 and TRBJ2-1, with D possibly matching TRBD1 (5 bases). Germline CDR1 MNHEY, CDR2 SMNVEV (reference sequence). CDR3 size: 14 residues. V lost 1 base, J lost 8 bases, and 12 bases lay in between. The CDR3 DNA follows: TGTGCCAGCAGTTTATTGGCAGGGATCGATGAGCAGTTCTTC. This sequence encodes CASSLLAGIDEQFF.

This clone occurred once. V is TRBV6-4 and J is TRBJ2-3; TRBD2 matches 13 bases. Germline trimming cut 5 bases from V and 4 bases from J; bases unmatched to any gene: 0. Germline V gives CDR1 MRHNA, CDR2 SNTAGT. There are 14 residues in the CDR3. As DNA, the CDR3 is TGTGCCAGCAGTACTAGCGGGGGGGCAGATACGCAGTATTTT. Its translation: CASSTSGGADTQYF.

The genes are TRBV5-1 and TRBJ1-1; 9 nucleotides agree with TRBD1. V was pared by 4 bases and J by 0 bases, with 4 bases of the junction left unmatched. Germline V gene data show CDR1 as SGHRS and CDR2 as YFSETQ. The CDR3 has 15 residues. In DNA, the CDR3 is TGCGCCAGCAGCACGACAGGGGGGATGAACACTGAAGCTTTCTTT. Protein sequence: CASSTTGGMNTEAFF. Full variable domain (rest looked up from reference TRBV5-1 and TRBJ1-1): KAGVTQTPRYLIKTRGQQVTLSCSPISGHRSVSWYQQTPGQGLQFLFEYFSETQRNKGNFPGRFSGRQFSNSRSEMNVSTLELGDSALYLCASSTTGGMNTEAFFGQGTRLTVV.

This clone was seen once. The J gene is TRBJ2-5, the V gene TRBV13; D perhaps matches TRBD2 (5 bases). V lost 6 bases to trimming and J lost 5 bases, with 19 bases between them. CDR1 is PRHDT and CDR2 is FYEKMQ in the germline V gene (reference sequence). This CDR3 is built from 15 residues. CDR3 DNA sequence: TGTGCCAGCAGTCTACTAGACGGTATAGGGGAGACCCAGTACTTC. Its translation: CASSLLDGIGETQYF.